These 30 T cell receptor beta chains originate from one sample sequenced in a study of blood T cell repertoires in COVID-19. The table came from immunoSEQ multiplex PCR; TCRdb's copy has only in-frame clones and leaves some out. This table has fewer than 200,000 clones, over 65% appearing once. Sequencing was performed on PBMCs or T cells enriched from blood (not recorded which). The receptors originated from a woman between 45 and 60 years old who had recovered from COVID-19.

This chain links TRBV7-6 with TRBJ2-2, with 8 bases that match TRBD2. Germline V gives CDR1 SGHVS, CDR2 FNYEAQ. V trimming: 4 bases; J trimming: 0 bases; junction bases outside the gene matches: 7. The length of the CDR3 is 17 residues. The CDR3: CASSWSGRGANTGELFF. The CDR3 DNA reads TGTGCCAGCAGCTGGTCAGGGCGGGGGGCGAACACCGGGGAGCTGTTTTTT.

The chain couples TRBV4-1 to TRBJ2-7; 9 bases are shared with TRBD1. The CDR3 contains 16 residues. CDR1 is MGHRA, CDR2 YSYEKL, per germline. V dropped 3 bases and J dropped 1; count of bases not matched to a gene: 7. The CDR3 DNA reads as TGCGCCAGCAGCCATTCTCCGGGACAGGGATCCTACGAGCAGTACGTC. Its translation is CASSHSPGQGSYEQYV.

The V call is TRBV15, the J call TRBJ1-3, with D possibly matching TRBD1 (5 bases). Germline V gene data show CDR1 as LNHNV and CDR2 as YYDKDF (reference sequence). V lost 5 bases and J 1 base, leaving 12 bases between the germline ends. The CDR3 contains 15 residues. CDR3 nucleotide sequence: TGTGCCACCAGCTCTCGCCAGGGTTCTGGAAACACCATATATTTT. Protein product: CATSSRQGSGNTIYF.

This chain links TRBV19 with TRBJ2-1; possibly TRBD2 for D (6 bases). This CDR3 is built from 14 residues. In germline, CDR1 is LNHDA, CDR2 SQIVND (reference sequence). The V and J ends lost 2 bases and 8 bases respectively, with 13 bases between them. The CDR3 sequence: CASSITRRGDEQFF. The CDR3 region has the DNA TGTGCCAGTAGTATAACCAGGAGGGGAGATGAGCAGTTCTTC.

There are a few counts of this clone. The rearrangement joins TRBV28 to TRBJ1-6; D gene ambiguous. The length of the CDR3 is 13 residues. V lost 3 bases and J 7 bases, leaving 7 bases between the germline ends. The germline V gene has CDR1 MDHEN and CDR2 SYDVKM. In DNA, the CDR3 is TGTGCCAGCAGTTTCTATCGAAATTCACCCCTCCACTTT. Its protein product is CASSFYRNSPLHF.

The sample holds a few counts of this clone. The V call is TRBV4-1, the J call TRBJ2-5; a possible D gene is TRBD1 (6 bases). This CDR3 comprises 14 residues. The V and J ends lost 1 base and 5 bases respectively, with 11 bases between them. CDR1 is MGHRA and CDR2 is YSYEKL in the germline V gene. This chain's CDR3 is CASSQATGLETQYF. The CDR3, as DNA: TGCGCCAGCAGCCAAGCGACAGGTCTGGAGACCCAGTACTTC.

The chain couples TRBV19 to TRBJ1-5, with D uncertain. This CDR3 comprises 13 residues. The V end lost 1 base, the J end lost 5 bases, and 6 bases lay between the germline ends. Germline lookup yields CDR1 LNHDA and CDR2 SQIVND (reference sequence). The CDR3 DNA is TGTGCCAGTAGTATAGCTATTTATCAGCCCCAGCATTTT. Protein sequence: CASSIAIYQPQHF.

This chain connects TRBV27 to TRBJ1-1, with 7 bases identical to TRBD1. The CDR3 length is 12 residues. Germline V gives CDR1 MNHEY, CDR2 SMNVEV (reference sequence). V shed 6 bases, J shed 9 bases, and the junction held 7 bases outside the gene matches. This CDR3 is CASRFEGQQAFF. The CDR3 DNA sequence: TGTGCCAGCAGGTTCGAGGGACAGCAAGCTTTCTTT.

Only one count was recorded for this clone. The chain joins TRBV7-8 to TRBJ1-1, with D possibly TRBD1 on 5 matching bases. Trimming removed 5 bases at V and 4 bases at J, with 23 bases between. CDR3 length: 17 amino acids. Germline lookup yields CDR1 SGHVS and CDR2 FQNEAQ. The CDR3 region is CASSLHTPTAGITEAFF. CDR3 nucleotide sequence: TGTGCCAGCAGCCTTCACACCCCGACAGCCGGTATCACTGAAGCTTTCTTT.

The gene calls are TRBV7-2 and TRBJ1-5, with 7 positions matching TRBD1. Germline-derived CDR1 and CDR2 are SGHTA and FQGNSA. The CDR3 consists of 15 residues. V gave up 5 bases and J gave up 4 bases; unmatched junction bases: 8. In nucleotides, the CDR3 is TGTGCCAGCAGCAAAGGAGGGACAGTTAATCAGCCCCAGCATTTT. This translates into CASSKGGTVNQPQHF.

The chain uses TRBV9 and TRBJ2-1; 9 bases map to TRBD2. The V gene end was trimmed by 3 bases and the J gene end by 3 bases; junction bases not matched to a gene: 7. This CDR3 has 16 residues. Looked up from germline, CDR1 is SGDLS and CDR2 is YYNGEE. The CDR3 here is CASSDSTSGDYNEQFF. The CDR3 DNA reads TGTGCCAGCAGCGATTCGACTAGCGGTGACTACAATGAGCAGTTCTTC.

This sequence joins TRBV27 and TRBJ2-7; 7 bases fit TRBD2. The CDR3 covers 14 residues. Germline assignment: CDR1 MNHEY and CDR2 SMNVEV (reference sequence). The V segment lost 6 bases and the J segment 0 bases; nucleotides outside the gene matches: 5. The CDR3 bases are TGTGCCAGCAGCGACACTAGCGACTCCTACGAGCAGTACGTC. Translation: CASSDTSDSYEQYV.

This clone occurred once. The gene calls are TRBV7-9 and TRBJ1-4; tentative D call: TRBD1 (5 bases). V was pared by 5 bases and J by 0 bases, with 13 bases between. The CDR3 length is 16 residues. The germline gives CDR1 SEHNR, CDR2 FQNEAQ (reference sequence). This chain's CDR3 is CASSLTTDSTNEKLFF. CDR3 bases: TGTGCCAGCAGCCTAACGACAGATTCAACTAATGAAAAACTGTTTTTT.

This clone appeared once. The chain recombines TRBV10-2 with TRBJ1-1; no definite D call. This CDR3 contains 15 residues. Germline V lookup: CDR1 WSHSY, CDR2 SAAADI. The V end lost 4 bases, the J end lost 0 bases, and 12 bases lay between the germline ends. CDR3 in DNA: TGCGCCAGCAGTGCGTTTACTCTACTGAACACTGAAGCTTTCTTT. Translating it yields CASSAFTLLNTEAFF.

The chain employs TRBV7-7 and TRBJ2-1, with 8 bases fitting TRBD2. The CDR3 is made up of 16 amino acids. Trimming took 5 bases from V and 3 from J; bases not matched to a gene: 9. Germline V lookup: CDR1 SSHAT, CDR2 FNYEAQ (reference sequence). The DNA for the CDR3 is TGTGCCAGCAGCCCAAAACTAGCGGAAATCTACAATGAGCAGTTCTTC. As protein: CASSPKLAEIYNEQFF.

The chain couples TRBV19 to TRBJ1-5; TRBD1 might be the D (6 bases). The germline V gene has CDR1 LNHDA and CDR2 SQIVND (reference sequence). The CDR3 spans 15 residues. V was shortened by 7 bases and J by 11 bases, with 24 bases between the two germline ends. CDR3 in amino acids: CASTPSGDPRGAQHF. In DNA form, the CDR3 reads TGTGCCAGTACCCCCTCAGGGGACCCTCGGGGGGCCCAGCATTTT. The complete variable domain, with remaining parts taken from reference TRBV19 and TRBJ1-5, reads DGGITQSPKYLFRKEGQNVTLSCEQNLNHDAMYWYRQDPGQGLRLIYYSQIVNDFQKGDIAEGYSVSREKKESFPLTVTSAQKNPTAFYLCASTPSGDPRGAQHFGDGTRLSIL.

This chain joins TRBV29-1 and TRBJ1-4, with D tentatively TRBD1 (6 bases). There are 13 residues in the CDR3. The V end was cut by 7 bases, the J end by 3 bases, with 12 bases between. CDR1 SQVTM and CDR2 ANQGSEA come from the germline V gene. The CDR3 DNA reads as TGCAGCGCTAGATCAGGGGCTAATGAAAAACTGTTTTTT. It codes for CSARSGANEKLFF.

The chain uses TRBV9 and TRBJ1-4; 8 nucleotides match TRBD1. V gave up 3 bases and J gave up 8 bases; unmatched junction bases: 9. The CDR3 is made up of 15 amino acids. Looked up from germline, CDR1 is SGDLS and CDR2 is YYNGEE. The CDR3 nucleotides are TGTGCCAGCAGCGCCCTACGGACAGGGCTCGAAAAACTGTTTTTT. Amino acid sequence: CASSALRTGLEKLFF.

CDR3 sequence: CASSPRTGVGTEAFF. The DNA of the CDR3 is TGTGCCAGCAGCCCGCGGACAGGAGTGGGCACTGAAGCTTTCTTT. The chain has TRBV3-1 (or the pseudogene TRBV3-2) and TRBJ1-1; 7 bases align to TRBD1. The CDR3 has 15 amino acids. Unmatched junction bases numbered 9, after V lost 4 bases and J lost 4 bases. Germline assignment: CDR1 LGHDT and CDR2 YNNKEL (reference sequence).

The J gene is TRBJ1-6, the V gene TRBV28, with D unresolved. CDR3 length equals 15 residues. V was shortened by 1 base and J by 10 bases, with 14 bases between the two germline ends. Germline V lookup: CDR1 MDHEN, CDR2 SYDVKM. The CDR3 DNA reads TGTGCCAGCAGTTTATCCCAACTTCTAGGATCACCCCTCCACTTT. The encoded protein is CASSLSQLLGSPLHF.

V is TRBV7-2 and J is TRBJ1-2; 7 bases align to TRBD1. Trimming removed 5 bases from V and 10 bases from J; junction bases left unmatched: 4. This CDR3 is built from 11 residues. Germline V lookup: CDR1 SGHTA, CDR2 FQGNSA. The CDR3 DNA reads TGTGCCAGCAGCCTGGGACAGCCCTACACCTTC. Protein: CASSLGQPYTF. Full variable domain (remainder filled in from reference TRBV7-2 and TRBJ1-2): GAGVSQSPSNKVTEKGKDVELRCDPISGHTALYWYRQSLGQGLEFLIYFQGNSAPDKSGLPSDRFSAERTGGSVSTLTIQRTQQEDSAVYLCASSLGQPYTFGSGTRLTVV.

This chain connects TRBV12-3 or TRBV12-4 to TRBJ1-1; 8 nucleotides align to TRBD1. V lost 5 bases and J lost 3; bases outside the gene matches: 2. This CDR3 is built from 13 residues. CDR3 nucleotide sequence: TGTGCCAGCAGTGGACAGGGTTACACTGAAGCTTTCTTT. Translated, it gives CASSGQGYTEAFF.

J is TRBJ2-1 and V is TRBV7-3; TRBD2 matches at 11 bases. Germline lookup yields CDR1 SGHTA and CDR2 FQGTGA. J lost 8 bases, V lost 6 bases, and 12 bases had no gene match. The CDR3 consists of 16 residues. CDR3 bases: TGTGCCAGCAGGTCCGGGACTAGCGGACCTTTGGATGAGCAGTTCTTC. Translation: CASRSGTSGPLDEQFF. Drawing the rest from reference TRBV7-3 and TRBJ2-1, the complete variable domain is GAGVSQTPSNKVTEKGKYVELRCDPISGHTALYWYRQSLGQGPEFLIYFQGTGAADDSGLPNDRFFAVRPEGSVSTLKIQRTERGDSAVYLCASRSGTSGPLDEQFFGPGTRLTVL.

A few counts support this clone. The CDR3, as DNA: TGCGCCACCTTCGGGGGGAGCAATCAGCCCCAGCATTTT. It yields the protein CATFGGSNQPQHF. The chain has TRBV5-1 and TRBJ1-5, with D possibly matching TRBD1 (5 bases). Germline lookup yields CDR1 SGHRS and CDR2 YFSETQ. CDR3 length equals 13 residues. Deletions cut 9 bases from V and 1 base from J, with 11 bases between. Full variable domain (remainder filled in from reference TRBV5-1 and TRBJ1-5): KAGVTQTPRYLIKTRGQQVTLSCSPISGHRSVSWYQQTPGQGLQFLFEYFSETQRNKGNFPGRFSGRQFSNSRSEMNVSTLELGDSALYLCATFGGSNQPQHFGDGTRLSIL.

V gene TRBV3-1 (or the pseudogene TRBV3-2) combines with J gene TRBJ1-1; TRBD1 matches 7 bases. J lost 11 bases, V lost 4 bases, and 10 bases had no gene match. Germline assignment: CDR1 LGHDT and CDR2 YNNKEL (reference sequence). This CDR3 has 13 amino acids. The DNA for the CDR3 is TGTGCCAGCAGCCTCTTACAAAAGGGGGCCGCTTTCTTT. The encoded protein is CASSLLQKGAAFF.

V and J are TRBV27 and TRBJ2-1; the match to TRBD2 covers 9 bases. The CDR3 consists of 16 residues. V dropped 2 bases and J dropped 7; count of bases not matched to a gene: 9. Germline values: CDR1 MNHEY, CDR2 SMNVEV (reference sequence). The CDR3 is CASSLHGGGASNEQFF. The CDR3 DNA reads as TGTGCCAGCAGTTTACACGGCGGGGGGGCCTCGAATGAGCAGTTCTTC.

The chain couples TRBV10-2 to TRBJ1-3; the D gene is possibly TRBD1 (5 bases). The V end was cut by 8 bases, the J end by 5 bases, with 10 bases between. Germline values: CDR1 WSHSY, CDR2 SAAADI. The CDR3 is made up of 12 amino acids. The CDR3 is CASRDFRNTIYF. The CDR3 DNA sequence: TGCGCCAGCCGGGACTTCCGAAACACCATATATTTT.

In this sample, this clone turned up once. The J gene is TRBJ2-2, the V gene TRBV11-3; D may be TRBD2 (5 bases). The CDR3 sequence is 12 residues long. Germline-derived CDR1 and CDR2 are SGHNT and YENEEA. Trimming shortened V by 11 bases and J by 3 bases, and 10 bases separated the two germline ends. CDR3 coding DNA: TGTGCCGGTCGGGGATACACCGGGGAGCTGTTTTTT. Protein product: CAGRGYTGELFF. Full variable domain (rest looked up from reference TRBV11-3 and TRBJ2-2): EAGVVQSPRYKIIEKKQPVAFWCNPISGHNTLYWYLQNLGQGPELLIRYENEEAVDDSQLPKDRFSAERLKGVDSTLKIQPAELGDSAVYLCAGRGYTGELFFGEGSRLTVL.

The chain is built from TRBV28 and TRBJ2-3; 10 bases align to TRBD2. The germline V gene encodes CDR1 MDHEN and CDR2 SYDVKM. Losses at the gene ends were 6 bases for V and 2 bases for J; bases not matched to a gene: 5. The CDR3 has 15 amino acids. CDR3: CASSSSGGFTDTQYF. For the CDR3, the DNA is TGTGCCAGCAGCTCTAGCGGGGGCTTCACAGATACGCAGTATTTT.

The CDR3, as DNA: TGTGCCGGCCAAGCGGGAGGGCCTTACAATGAGCAGTTCTTC. Amino acids: CAGQAGGPYNEQFF. The V call is TRBV2, the J call TRBJ2-1; 10 nucleotides match TRBD2. The V gene's germline CDR1 is SNHLY and CDR2 FYNNEI. J was trimmed by 4 bases and V by 11 bases; bases with no gene match: 8. This CDR3 is 14 amino acids long.